This is a list of T cell receptor beta chains from one sample in a study of CD8+ T cells in alopecia areata. Sequenced by immunoSEQ multiplex PCR; TCRdb stores in-frame clones only, minus some. The sample consists of 120,000 or so clones, approximately 60% of them appearing once. The specimen sequenced was CD4+ T cells sorted from blood. All receptors derive from a human donor in good health. The CDR3 runs from the conserved cysteine through the conserved F or W. A D gene is named only where the DNA matches it firmly. Clone size is given for some rows only: seen once, a few or many times, or a class if the clone is expanded.

clone size: NA; V gene: TRBV5-4; D gene: NA; J gene: TRBJ2-3; CDR3 DNA: TGTGCCAGCAGCTTGGCCGGCGCCGCCACAGATACGCAGTATTTT; CDR3 protein: CASSLAGAATDTQYF
clone size: NA; V gene: TRBV27; D gene: TRBD2; J gene: TRBJ2-7; CDR3 DNA: TGTGCCAGCAGAGGACTAGCGGGGGCCTACGAGCAGTACTTC; CDR3 protein: CASRGLAGAYEQYF
clone size: NA; V gene: TRBV6-6; D gene: NA; J gene: TRBJ1-5; CDR3 DNA: TGTGCCAGCAGTCTAGCACAGGGAACGGGACAGCCCCAGCATTTT; CDR3 protein: CASSLAQGTGQPQHF
clone size: NA; V gene: TRBV7-9; D gene: NA; J gene: TRBJ2-7; CDR3 DNA: TGTGCCAGCAGCCCACTCGGCGAAGGACAGTCCTACGAGCAGTACTTC; CDR3 protein: CASSPLGEGQSYEQYF
clone size: once; V gene: TRBV25-1; D gene: NA; J gene: TRBJ2-5; CDR3 DNA: TGTGCCAGCAGTGAATGGAGGAGGGATAGTCAGACCCAGTACTTC; CDR3 protein: CASSEWRRDSQTQYF
clone size: NA; V gene: TRBV4-1; D gene: TRBD2; J gene: TRBJ2-5; CDR3 DNA: TGCGCCAGCAGCCAGACCGAGCGGGGTGAAGAGACCCAGTACTTC; CDR3 protein: CASSQTERGEETQYF
clone size: NA; V gene: TRBV15; D gene: NA; J gene: TRBJ2-3; CDR3 DNA: TGTGCCACCAGCAGAGAGAAGCCAGCGCAGTATTTT; CDR3 protein: CATSREKPAQYF
clone size: few; V gene: TRBV7-9; D gene: NA; J gene: TRBJ2-5; CDR3 DNA: TGTGCCAGCAGCTCTGGGGAAGAGACCCAGTACTTC; CDR3 protein: CASSSGEETQYF
clone size: NA; V gene: TRBV29-1; D gene: NA; J gene: TRBJ1-1; CDR3 DNA: TGCAGCGTTGAGAAGGCAGGGATGATGAACACTGAAGCTTTCTTT; CDR3 protein: CSVEKAGMMNTEAFF
clone size: NA; V gene: TRBV14; D gene: NA; J gene: TRBJ2-1; CDR3 DNA: TGTGCCAGCAGCCAAGATCATTACAATGAGCAGTTCTTC; CDR3 protein: CASSQDHYNEQFF
clone size: NA; V gene: TRBV23-1; D gene: TRBD1; J gene: TRBJ1-2; CDR3 DNA: TGCGCCAGCAGTCAATCGGACAGGGACCGATACTATGGCTACACCTTC; CDR3 protein: CASSQSDRDRYYGYTF
clone size: NA; V gene: TRBV30; D gene: NA; J gene: TRBJ1-4; CDR3 DNA: TGTGCCTGGCTACCACAGGGATCTTGGTGGGAAAAACTGTTTTTT; CDR3 protein: CAWLPQGSWWEKLFF
clone size: NA; V gene: TRBV30; D gene: NA; J gene: TRBJ1-2; CDR3 DNA: TGTGCCTGGAGGGGTCAGATTAACTATGGCTACACCTTC; CDR3 protein: CAWRGQINYGYTF